These 26 T cell receptor beta chains originate from one sample sequenced in a study of graft-versus-host responses after intestinal transplantation. Profiling relied on immunoSEQ multiplex PCR, and the TCRdb table lists in-frame clones only, not all of them. The sample has 130,000 or so clones, 80% to 95% seen once. Antigens for these TCRs are unknown. Sequencing used unstimulated CD4+ T cells sorted from spleen or lymph node cells, obtained before intestinal transplant. These TCRs come from a human donor who received an intestinal transplant.

This clone was found once. The chain is built from TRBV5-4 and TRBJ2-5; D possibly corresponds to TRBD2 (6 bases). The CDR3 consists of 15 residues. V was cut by 4 bases and J by 2 bases, with 15 bases left in between. The V gene's germline CDR1 is SGHNT and CDR2 YYREEE (reference sequence). CDR3 residues: CASSQTGRGQETQYF. The DNA of the CDR3 is TGTGCCAGCAGCCAAACCGGACGGGGGCAAGAGACCCAGTACTTC.

This chain connects TRBV6-5 to TRBJ1-6; D is unresolved. The CDR3 contains 15 residues. The V end was cut by 0 bases, the J end by 6 bases, with 9 bases between. Germline values: CDR1 MNHEY, CDR2 SVGAGI. The CDR3 sequence is CASSYSADLNSPLHF. DNA of the CDR3: TGTGCCAGCAGTTACTCGGCCGACCTTAATTCACCCCTCCACTTT.

The J gene is TRBJ2-5, the V gene TRBV11-2, with D perhaps TRBD2 (5 bases). The CDR3 covers 15 residues. The V and J ends lost 0 bases and 2 bases respectively, with 10 bases between them. From germline, CDR1 is SGHAT and CDR2 FQNNGV. The CDR3 is CASSLEIQRQETQYF. As DNA, the CDR3 is TGTGCCAGCAGCTTAGAAATCCAGCGGCAAGAGACCCAGTACTTC.

This chain joins TRBV5-1 and TRBJ2-1; D not resolved. Germline V CDR1 and CDR2: SGHRS, YFSETQ. The CDR3 has 14 residues. The V end lost 1 base, the J end lost 10 bases, and 15 bases lay between the germline ends. CDR3 nucleotide sequence: TGCGCCAGCAGCTTGCAGTCTCTCCCCACCGAGCAGTTCTTC. Translation: CASSLQSLPTEQFF.

This chain links TRBV19 with TRBJ2-3; D is perhaps TRBD1 or TRBD2 (5 bases each). Germline CDR1 reads LNHDA; CDR2 reads SQIVND (reference sequence). The ends were cut back, 7 bases at V and 0 bases at J, with 11 bases in the middle. The CDR3 has 14 amino acids. In nucleotides, the CDR3 is TGTGCCAGTACAGAGGGGCCAAGCACAGATACGCAGTATTTT. Translating gives CASTEGPSTDTQYF.

The chain recombines TRBV30 with TRBJ1-4; 7 bases are a match to TRBD1. Germline CDR1 reads GTSNPN; CDR2 reads SVGIG (reference sequence). CDR3 length: 14 residues. J lost 8 bases, V lost 2 bases, and 8 bases had no gene match. The CDR3 region has the DNA TGTGCCTGGAGTCAAAGGGGGCGCTGGGAAAAACTGTTTTTT. Translation: CAWSQRGRWEKLFF.

The rearrangement uses TRBV6-1 and TRBJ1-1; the D gene is possibly TRBD1 (6 bases). Germline CDR1 and CDR2: MNHNS and SASEGT. V lost 6 bases to trimming and J lost 0 bases, with 14 bases between them. CDR3 size: 15 residues. CDR3 sequence (DNA): TGTGCCAGCAGGGAGACAGGTACTATGAACACTGAAGCTTTCTTT. Translation: CASRETGTMNTEAFF.

This chain uses TRBV9 with TRBJ2-7, with D possibly matching TRBD1 (6 bases). Germline lookup yields CDR1 SGDLS and CDR2 YYNGEE. The CDR3 extends over 16 amino acids. V was cut by 3 bases and J by 5 bases, with 21 bases left in between. CDR3 loop: CASSAGTSNLGHEQYF. The CDR3 DNA reads as TGTGCCAGCAGCGCGGGGACATCAAACCTTGGGCACGAGCAGTACTTC.

The rearrangement joins TRBV25-1 to TRBJ1-3; no clear D. CDR3 size: 13 residues. CDR1 is MGHDK and CDR2 is SYGVNS in the germline V gene. The V end was cut by 1 base, the J end by 5 bases, with 6 bases between. CDR3 region: CASSEFGRNTIYF. The CDR3, as DNA: TGTGCCAGCAGTGAATTTGGGAGAAACACCATATATTTT. Full variable domain (missing parts from reference TRBV25-1 and TRBJ1-3): EADIYQTPRYLVIGTGKKITLECSQTMGHDKMYWYQQDPGMELHLIHYSYGVNSTEKGDLSSESTVSRIRTEHFPLTLESARPSHTSQYLCASSEFGRNTIYFGEGSWLTVV.

The chain uses TRBV14 and TRBJ1-2; the D gene is possibly TRBD1 (5 bases). CDR1 SGHDN and CDR2 FVKESK come from the germline V gene. The CDR3 contains 13 residues. With 4 bases removed from V and 2 bases from J, the gap between germline ends came to 8 bases. The CDR3 protein is CASSLGANYGYTF. As DNA, the CDR3 is TGTGCCAGCAGCCTAGGGGCCAACTATGGCTACACCTTC.

This rearrangement joins TRBV5-4 to TRBJ2-5, with 8 bases matching TRBD1. The J call may be faulty, since TRBJ2-7 better matches the DNA end. Germline lookup yields CDR1 SGHNT and CDR2 YYREEE (reference sequence). The CDR3 runs 15 residues. The chain's CDR3 is CASSLGQGDIYEQYF. The CDR3 DNA is TGTGCCAGCAGCCTAGGACAGGGAGATATCTACGAGCAGTACTTC.

V is TRBV28 and J is TRBJ2-5; D not resolved. Germline CDR1 MDHEN, CDR2 SYDVKM. This CDR3 is built from 13 residues. Trimming took 3 bases from V and 5 from J, leaving 10 bases between them. The DNA of the CDR3 is TGTGCCAGCAGTTTGTCGGAAGGGGAGACCCAGTACTTC. Protein product: CASSLSEGETQYF.

The rearrangement uses TRBV6-1 and TRBJ1-5, with 7 bases aligning to TRBD1. CDR3 length: 16 residues. The J segment lost 5 bases and the V segment lost 4 bases, leaving 11 bases of the junction unmatched. Germline V gene lookup returns CDR1 MNHNS and CDR2 SASEGT. The CDR3, as DNA: TGTGCCAGCAGTGTAATCAGCGGGACAGTGGATCAGCCCCAGCATTTT. Its translation is CASSVISGTVDQPQHF.

This chain links TRBV6-5 with TRBJ2-7; no clear D gene. The CDR3 runs to 13 residues. Per the germline V gene, CDR1 is MNHEY and CDR2 is SVGAGI. V was shortened by 0 bases and J by 3 bases, with 6 bases between the two germline ends. The DNA of the CDR3 is TGTGCCAGCAGTTACTCGGCGAACTACGAGCAGTACTTC. This gives the protein CASSYSANYEQYF.

The chain has TRBV19 and TRBJ2-1; possibly TRBD2 for D (5 bases). This CDR3 is 15 amino acids long. Looked up from germline, CDR1 is LNHDA and CDR2 is SQIVND (reference sequence). Between the trimmed V and J ends, which lost 9 bases and 5 bases, there was a span of 20 bases. CDR3 DNA sequence: TGTGCCAGCGACACCCGGGAAGGGCGACACAATGAGCAGTTCTTC. Translation gives CASDTREGRHNEQFF.

This clone was observed a handful of times. The V gene is TRBV6-5, the J gene TRBJ1-4, with a tentative D call TRBD1 (5 bases). Trimming removed 2 bases at V and 5 bases at J, with 12 bases between. The CDR3 spans 15 residues. Germline values: CDR1 MNHEY, CDR2 SVGAGI. CDR3 protein: CASSYTRVGNEKLFF. DNA for the CDR3: TGTGCCAGCAGTTACACCAGGGTCGGGAATGAAAAACTGTTTTTT.

This chain joins TRBV2 and TRBJ1-5; D uncertain. Trimming took 3 bases from V and 5 from J, leaving 11 bases between them. There are 14 residues in the CDR3. Per germline, CDR1 SNHLY and CDR2 FYNNEI. The CDR3 here is CASSDFVRDQPQHF. The DNA for the CDR3 is TGTGCCAGCAGTGATTTTGTCCGGGATCAGCCCCAGCATTTT.

This chain uses TRBV18 with TRBJ1-3; D gene uncertain. The CDR3 is 15 amino acids. In germline, CDR1 is KGHSH, CDR2 LQKENI. V was pared by 2 bases and J by 0 bases, with 8 bases between. The CDR3 DNA is TGTGCCAGCTCACCAAGCGTTAGCTCTGGAAACACCATATATTTT. This codes for CASSPSVSSGNTIYF.

This clone was picked up one time. V and J are TRBV6-1 and TRBJ1-2, with D hard to call. The CDR3 is 13 residues long. Trimming removed 5 bases at V and 8 bases at J, with 15 bases between. Germline CDR1 MNHNS, CDR2 SASEGT. CDR3 protein: CASSRREQRGYTF. The CDR3 coding sequence is TGTGCCAGCAGTCGCCGGGAACAGAGGGGCTACACCTTC.

The DNA of the CDR3 is TGCGCCAGCAGAGCCAGGTCTACCTACGAGCAGTACTTC. This codes for CASRARSTYEQYF. The gene calls are TRBV5-1 and TRBJ2-7; D call uncertain. The V end lost 5 bases, the J end lost 2 bases, and 11 bases lay between the germline ends. Germline assignment: CDR1 SGHRS and CDR2 YFSETQ. This CDR3 spans 13 amino acids. The full variable domain, completed using reference TRBV5-1 and TRBJ2-7, is KAGVTQTPRYLIKTRGQQVTLSCSPISGHRSVSWYQQTPGQGLQFLFEYFSETQRNKGNFPGRFSGRQFSNSRSEMNVSTLELGDSALYLCASRARSTYEQYFGPGTRLTVT.

This clone showed up just once. This chain joins TRBV7-2 and TRBJ1-1; D is unclear. The germline gives CDR1 SGHTA, CDR2 FQGNSA. Trimming pared 1 base from V and 10 bases from J, leaving 13 bases between. CDR3 size: 13 residues. DNA for the CDR3: TGTGCCAGCAGCTTAGGCCCGGGGTGGGGAGCTTTCTTT. Translation: CASSLGPGWGAFF.

V is TRBV5-1 and J is TRBJ1-6; 9 positions agree with TRBD1. Germline V gene data show CDR1 as SGHRS and CDR2 as YFSETQ. This CDR3 region has 19 residues. Germline trimming cut 0 bases from V and 8 bases from J; bases unmatched to any gene: 15. CDR3 in DNA: TGCGCCAGCAGCTTGGCCGTAAGGTCTACCGGGACAGGGTATTCACCCCTCCACTTT. Amino acids: CASSLAVRSTGTGYSPLHF. The full variable domain, its missing parts supplied by reference TRBV5-1 and TRBJ1-6, is KAGVTQTPRYLIKTRGQQVTLSCSPISGHRSVSWYQQTPGQGLQFLFEYFSETQRNKGNFPGRFSGRQFSNSRSEMNVSTLELGDSALYLCASSLAVRSTGTGYSPLHFGNGTRLTVT.

The gene calls are TRBV6-1 and TRBJ1-2, with 7 bases fitting TRBD1. The V segment lost 2 bases and the J segment 3 bases; nucleotides outside the gene matches: 6. CDR1 MNHNS and CDR2 SASEGT come from the germline V gene. The CDR3 extends over 15 amino acids. CDR3 coding DNA: TGTGCCAGCAGTGAAACGGGGACAGTATACTATGGCTACACCTTC. This sequence encodes CASSETGTVYYGYTF.

This clone was detected only a few times. V and J are TRBV19 and TRBJ1-5, with 8 bases fitting TRBD1. This CDR3 contains 17 residues. The V gene's germline CDR1 is LNHDA and CDR2 SQIVND (reference sequence). After removal of 3 bases from V and 6 bases from J, the junction contained 13 bases not matched to a gene. The CDR3 here is CASSIMDRAVLGQPQHF. CDR3 DNA sequence: TGTGCCAGTAGTATTATGGACAGGGCCGTATTAGGTCAGCCCCAGCATTTT.

The rearrangement links TRBV7-9 to TRBJ2-1; TRBD2 matches 7 bases. CDR1 SEHNR and CDR2 FQNEAQ come from the germline V gene (reference sequence). The length of the CDR3 is 15 residues. V lost 8 bases and J lost 3; bases outside the gene matches: 10. CDR3 residues: CASGGSGKDYNEQFF. The CDR3 DNA is TGTGCCAGCGGGGGAAGCGGGAAAGACTACAATGAGCAGTTCTTC.

The sample holds one count of this clone. The V gene is TRBV28, the J gene TRBJ2-7, with 7 bases matching TRBD1. Unmatched junction bases numbered 7, after V lost 6 bases and J lost 2 bases. Germline values: CDR1 MDHEN, CDR2 SYDVKM. There are 14 residues in the CDR3. The CDR3 nucleotides are TGTGCCAGCAGCTCGCCGGGACAGACCTACGAGCAGTACTTC. This encodes CASSSPGQTYEQYF.